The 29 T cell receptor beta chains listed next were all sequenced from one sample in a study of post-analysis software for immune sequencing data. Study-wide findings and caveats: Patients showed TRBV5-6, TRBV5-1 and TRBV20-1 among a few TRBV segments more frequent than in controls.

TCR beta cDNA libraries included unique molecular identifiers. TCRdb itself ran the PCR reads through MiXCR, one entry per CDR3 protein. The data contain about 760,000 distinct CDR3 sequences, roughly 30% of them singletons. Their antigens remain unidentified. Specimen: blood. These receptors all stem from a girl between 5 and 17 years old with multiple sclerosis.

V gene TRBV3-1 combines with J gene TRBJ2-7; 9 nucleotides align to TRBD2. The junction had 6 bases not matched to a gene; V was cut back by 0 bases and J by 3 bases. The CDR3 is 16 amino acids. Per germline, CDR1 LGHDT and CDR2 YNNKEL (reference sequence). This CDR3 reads CASSQDASGTNYEQYF. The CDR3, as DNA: TGTGCCAGCAGCCAAGATGCTAGCGGGACAAACTACGAGCAGTACTTC.

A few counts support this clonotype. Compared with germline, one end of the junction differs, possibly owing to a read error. The CDR3 is CASSPGTSSHNEQFF. CDR3 DNA sequence: TGTGCCAGCAGCCCCGGGACTAGCTCCCACAATGAGCAGTTCTTC. The rearrangement links TRBV7-2 to TRBJ2-1; TRBD2 matches at 9 bases. The germline V gene has CDR1 SGHTA and CDR2 FQGNSA. This CDR3 has 15 residues. Full variable domain (outside the CDR3, taken from reference TRBV7-2 and TRBJ2-1): GAGVSQSPSNKVTEKGKDVELRCDPISGHTALYWYRQSLGQGLEFLIYFQGNSAPDKSGLPSDRFSAERTGGSVSTLTIQRTQQEDSAVYLCASSPGTSSHNEQFFGPGTRLTVL.

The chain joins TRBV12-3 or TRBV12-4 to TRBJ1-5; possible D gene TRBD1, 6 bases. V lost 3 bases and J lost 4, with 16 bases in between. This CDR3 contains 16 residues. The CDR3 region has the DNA TGTGCCAGCAGTTTGGCCAGGGGTGTTGGGAATCAGCCCCAGCATTTT. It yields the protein CASSLARGVGNQPQHF.

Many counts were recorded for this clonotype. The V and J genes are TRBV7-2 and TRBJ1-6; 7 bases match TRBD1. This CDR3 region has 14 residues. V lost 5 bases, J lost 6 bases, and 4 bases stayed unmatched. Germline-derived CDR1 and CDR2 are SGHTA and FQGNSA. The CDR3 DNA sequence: TGTGCCAGCAGCCTAGACAGGGCTAATTCACCCCTCCACTTT. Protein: CASSLDRANSPLHF.

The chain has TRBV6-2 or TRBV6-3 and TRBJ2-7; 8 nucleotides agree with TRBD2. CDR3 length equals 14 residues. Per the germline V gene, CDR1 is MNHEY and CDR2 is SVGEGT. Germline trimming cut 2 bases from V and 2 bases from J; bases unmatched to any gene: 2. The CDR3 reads CASSYGTRTYEQYF. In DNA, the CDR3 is TGTGCCAGCAGTTACGGGACTAGAACCTACGAGCAGTACTTC.

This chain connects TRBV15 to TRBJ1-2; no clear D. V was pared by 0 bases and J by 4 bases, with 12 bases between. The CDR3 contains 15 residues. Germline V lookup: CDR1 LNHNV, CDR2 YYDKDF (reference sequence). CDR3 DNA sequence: TGTGCCACCAGCAGAGATCGGGCGGGGATCTATGGCTACACCTTC. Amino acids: CATSRDRAGIYGYTF.

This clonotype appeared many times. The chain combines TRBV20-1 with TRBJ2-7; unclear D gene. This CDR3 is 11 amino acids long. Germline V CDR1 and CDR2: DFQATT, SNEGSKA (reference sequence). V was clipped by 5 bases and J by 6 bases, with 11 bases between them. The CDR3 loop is CSAPVSGEQYF. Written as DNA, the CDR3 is TGCAGTGCTCCGGTCTCTGGCGAGCAGTACTTC.

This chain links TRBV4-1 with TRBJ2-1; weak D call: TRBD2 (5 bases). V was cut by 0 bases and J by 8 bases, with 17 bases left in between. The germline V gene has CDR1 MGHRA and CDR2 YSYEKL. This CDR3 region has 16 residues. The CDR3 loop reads CASSQDGGWIKDEQFF. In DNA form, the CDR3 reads TGCGCCAGCAGCCAAGATGGCGGGTGGATTAAGGATGAGCAGTTCTTC.

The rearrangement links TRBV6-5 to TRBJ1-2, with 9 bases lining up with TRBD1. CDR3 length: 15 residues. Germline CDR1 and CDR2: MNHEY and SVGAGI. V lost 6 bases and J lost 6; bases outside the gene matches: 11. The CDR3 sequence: CASSRLGTGRNGYTF. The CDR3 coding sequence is TGTGCCAGCAGCAGACTCGGGACAGGGCGTAATGGCTACACCTTC.

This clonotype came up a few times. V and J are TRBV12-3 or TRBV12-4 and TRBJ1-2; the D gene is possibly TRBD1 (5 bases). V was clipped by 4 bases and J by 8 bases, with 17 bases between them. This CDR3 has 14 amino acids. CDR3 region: CASSWGSALGGYTF. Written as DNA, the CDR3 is TGTGCCAGCAGTTGGGGCAGCGCCTTGGGGGGCTACACCTTC.

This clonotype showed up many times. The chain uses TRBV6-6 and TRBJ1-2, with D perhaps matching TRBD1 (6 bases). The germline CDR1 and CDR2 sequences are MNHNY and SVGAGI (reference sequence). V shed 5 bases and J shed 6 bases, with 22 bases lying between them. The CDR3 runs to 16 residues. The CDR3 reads CASSAIPRDIGNGYTF. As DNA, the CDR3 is TGTGCCAGCAGTGCCATACCGCGGGACATAGGCAATGGCTACACCTTC.

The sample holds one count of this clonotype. The CDR3 sequence: CASSVAGRGGTEAFF. CDR3 DNA: TGTGCCAGCAGCGTAGCGGGCAGGGGTGGAACTGAAGCTTTCTTT. J is TRBJ1-1 and V is TRBV9; tentative D call: TRBD1 (6 bases). The length of the CDR3 is 15 residues. V lost 0 bases to trimming and J lost 5 bases, with 14 bases between them. The germline CDR1 and CDR2 sequences are SGDLS and YYNGEE.

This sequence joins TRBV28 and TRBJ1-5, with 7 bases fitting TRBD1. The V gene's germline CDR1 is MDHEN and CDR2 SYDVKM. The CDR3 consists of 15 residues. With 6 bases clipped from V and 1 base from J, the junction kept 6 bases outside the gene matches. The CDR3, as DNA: TGTGCCAGCAGGCGACAGGGCGGAAGCAATCAGCCCCAGCATTTT. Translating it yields CASRRQGGSNQPQHF.

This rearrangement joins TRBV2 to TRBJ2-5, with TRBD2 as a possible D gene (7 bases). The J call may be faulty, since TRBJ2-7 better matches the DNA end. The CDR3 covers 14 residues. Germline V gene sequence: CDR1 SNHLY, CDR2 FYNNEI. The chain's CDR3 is CASSEFGGHYEQYF. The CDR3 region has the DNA TGTGCCAGCAGTGAGTTCGGGGGGCACTACGAGCAGTACTTC.

CDR3 sequence: CSVEVPGTGSFETQYF. The CDR3 region has the DNA TGCAGCGTTGAAGTCCCGGGGACAGGGAGCTTCGAGACCCAGTACTTC. The chain employs TRBV29-1 and TRBJ2-5; 9 bases are shared with TRBD1. V was clipped by 1 base and J by 5 bases; unmatched bases: 11. The V gene's germline CDR1 is SQVTM and CDR2 ANQGSEA. The CDR3 runs 16 residues. The entire variable domain, with the rest obtained from reference TRBV29-1 and TRBJ2-5, is as follows: SAVISQKPSRDICQRGTSLTIQCQVDSQVTMMFWYRQQPGQSLTLIATANQGSEATYESGFVIDKFPISRPNLTFSTLTVSNMSPEDSSIYLCSVEVPGTGSFETQYFGPGTRLLVL.

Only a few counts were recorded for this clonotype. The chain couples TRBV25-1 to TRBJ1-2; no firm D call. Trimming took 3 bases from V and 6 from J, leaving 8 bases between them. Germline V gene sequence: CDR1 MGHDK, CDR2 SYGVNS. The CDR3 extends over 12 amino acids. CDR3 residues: CASSDFGNGYTF. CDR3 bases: TGTGCCAGCAGTGATTTCGGGAATGGCTACACCTTC.

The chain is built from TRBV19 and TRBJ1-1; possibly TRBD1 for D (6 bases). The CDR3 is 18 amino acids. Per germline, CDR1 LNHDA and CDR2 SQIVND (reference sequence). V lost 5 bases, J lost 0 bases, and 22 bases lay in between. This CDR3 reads CASSLDPTVGGVNTEAFF. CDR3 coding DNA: TGTGCCAGTAGTCTCGATCCGACGGTAGGGGGTGTGAACACTGAAGCTTTCTTT.

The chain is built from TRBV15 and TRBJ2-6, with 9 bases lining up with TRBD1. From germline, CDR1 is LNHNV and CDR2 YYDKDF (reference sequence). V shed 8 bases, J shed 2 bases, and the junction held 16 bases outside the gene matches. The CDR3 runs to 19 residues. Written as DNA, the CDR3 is TGTGCCACCGGCCGCCCGGGACAGGGAAGTAGAGCTGGGGCCAACGTCCTGACTTTC. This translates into CATGRPGQGSRAGANVLTF.

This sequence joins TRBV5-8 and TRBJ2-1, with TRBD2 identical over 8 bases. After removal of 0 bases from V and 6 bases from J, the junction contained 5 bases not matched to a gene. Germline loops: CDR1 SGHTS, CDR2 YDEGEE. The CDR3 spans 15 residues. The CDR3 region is CASSLAPGLGNEQFF. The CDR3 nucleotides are TGTGCCAGCAGCTTGGCTCCGGGACTAGGCAATGAGCAGTTCTTC.

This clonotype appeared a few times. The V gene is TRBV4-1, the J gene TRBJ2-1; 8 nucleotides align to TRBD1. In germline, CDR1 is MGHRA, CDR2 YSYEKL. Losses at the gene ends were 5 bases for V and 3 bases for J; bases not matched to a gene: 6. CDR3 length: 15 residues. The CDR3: CASSYTDRDYNEQFF. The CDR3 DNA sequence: TGCGCCAGCAGCTACACGGACAGGGACTACAATGAGCAGTTCTTC.

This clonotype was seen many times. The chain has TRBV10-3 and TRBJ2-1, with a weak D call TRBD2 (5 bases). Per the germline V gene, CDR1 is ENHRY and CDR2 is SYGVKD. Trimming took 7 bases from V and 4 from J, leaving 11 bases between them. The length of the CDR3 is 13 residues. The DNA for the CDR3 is TGTGCCATCACGGCGGGTCAATACAATGAGCAGTTCTTC. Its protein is CAITAGQYNEQFF.

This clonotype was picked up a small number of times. CDR3 region: CSVEDRRTAVSNYGYTF. CDR3 DNA sequence: TGCAGCGTTGAAGATCGAAGGACAGCAGTTTCTAACTATGGCTACACCTTC. This chain connects TRBV29-1 to TRBJ1-2, with D possibly TRBD1 on 6 matching bases. This CDR3 spans 17 amino acids. Trimming stripped 0 bases from V and 0 bases from J, with 17 bases between. The germline V gene has CDR1 SQVTM and CDR2 ANQGSEA.

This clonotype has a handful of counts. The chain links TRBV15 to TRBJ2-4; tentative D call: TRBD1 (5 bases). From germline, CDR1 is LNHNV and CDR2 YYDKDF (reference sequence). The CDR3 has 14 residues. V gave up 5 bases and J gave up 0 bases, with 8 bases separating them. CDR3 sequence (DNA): TGTGCCACCAGCCCAGGGCTAGCCAAAAACATTCAGTACTTC. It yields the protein CATSPGLAKNIQYF.

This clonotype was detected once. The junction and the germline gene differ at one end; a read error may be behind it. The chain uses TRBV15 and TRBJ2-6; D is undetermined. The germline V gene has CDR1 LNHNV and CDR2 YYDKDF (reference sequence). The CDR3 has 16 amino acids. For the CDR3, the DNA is TGTGCCACCGGCAGAGATCTCCAAGCGGGGGCCAACGTCCTGACTTTC. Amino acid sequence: CATGRDLQAGANVLTF.

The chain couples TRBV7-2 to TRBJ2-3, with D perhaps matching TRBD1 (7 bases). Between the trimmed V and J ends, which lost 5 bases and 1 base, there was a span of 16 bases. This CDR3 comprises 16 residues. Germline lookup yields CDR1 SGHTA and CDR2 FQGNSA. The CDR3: CASSPDRSGGTDTQYF. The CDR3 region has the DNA TGTGCCAGCAGCCCGGACAGGTCGGGGGGCACAGATACGCAGTATTTT.

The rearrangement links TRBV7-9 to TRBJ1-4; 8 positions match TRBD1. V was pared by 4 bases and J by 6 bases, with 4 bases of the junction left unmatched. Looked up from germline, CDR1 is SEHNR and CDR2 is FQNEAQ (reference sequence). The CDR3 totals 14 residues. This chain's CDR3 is CASSSRTGYEKLFF. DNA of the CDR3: TGTGCCAGCAGCTCCCGGACAGGGTATGAAAAACTGTTTTTT. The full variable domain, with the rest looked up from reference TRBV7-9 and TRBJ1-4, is DTGVSQNPRHKITKRGQNVTFRCDPISEHNRLYWYRQTLGQGPEFLTYFQNEAQLEKSRLLSDRFSAERPKGSFSTLEIQRTEQGDSAMYLCASSSRTGYEKLFFGSGTQLSVL.

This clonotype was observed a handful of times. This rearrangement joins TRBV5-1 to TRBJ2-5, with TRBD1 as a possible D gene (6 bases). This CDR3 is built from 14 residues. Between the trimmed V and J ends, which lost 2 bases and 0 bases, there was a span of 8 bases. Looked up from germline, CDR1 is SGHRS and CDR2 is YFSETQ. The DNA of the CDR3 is TGCGCCAGCAGCTTACAGGGAAACCAAGAGACCCAGTACTTC. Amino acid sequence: CASSLQGNQETQYF. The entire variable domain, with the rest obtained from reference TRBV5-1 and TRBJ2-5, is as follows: KAGVTQTPRYLIKTRGQQVTLSCSPISGHRSVSWYQQTPGQGLQFLFEYFSETQRNKGNFPGRFSGRQFSNSRSEMNVSTLELGDSALYLCASSLQGNQETQYFGPGTRLLVL.

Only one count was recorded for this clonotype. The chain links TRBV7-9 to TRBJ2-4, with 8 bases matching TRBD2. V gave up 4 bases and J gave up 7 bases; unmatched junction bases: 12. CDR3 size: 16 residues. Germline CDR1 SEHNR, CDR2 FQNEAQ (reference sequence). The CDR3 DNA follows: TGTGCCAGCAGCTCGGCAGCGGGGGTAGGGGGGAACATTCAGTACTTC. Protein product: CASSSAAGVGGNIQYF.

Written as DNA, the CDR3 is TGTGCCAGCAGCCAAGACCTAAACCGAGCCCAGAAAAAGTATTTT. It specifies CASSQDLNRAQKKYF. The chain combines TRBV4-2 with TRBJ2-3; D not certain. The V gene's germline CDR1 is LGHNA and CDR2 YNFKEQ. Deletions cut 0 bases from V and 13 bases from J, with 20 bases between. CDR3 length: 15 amino acids.